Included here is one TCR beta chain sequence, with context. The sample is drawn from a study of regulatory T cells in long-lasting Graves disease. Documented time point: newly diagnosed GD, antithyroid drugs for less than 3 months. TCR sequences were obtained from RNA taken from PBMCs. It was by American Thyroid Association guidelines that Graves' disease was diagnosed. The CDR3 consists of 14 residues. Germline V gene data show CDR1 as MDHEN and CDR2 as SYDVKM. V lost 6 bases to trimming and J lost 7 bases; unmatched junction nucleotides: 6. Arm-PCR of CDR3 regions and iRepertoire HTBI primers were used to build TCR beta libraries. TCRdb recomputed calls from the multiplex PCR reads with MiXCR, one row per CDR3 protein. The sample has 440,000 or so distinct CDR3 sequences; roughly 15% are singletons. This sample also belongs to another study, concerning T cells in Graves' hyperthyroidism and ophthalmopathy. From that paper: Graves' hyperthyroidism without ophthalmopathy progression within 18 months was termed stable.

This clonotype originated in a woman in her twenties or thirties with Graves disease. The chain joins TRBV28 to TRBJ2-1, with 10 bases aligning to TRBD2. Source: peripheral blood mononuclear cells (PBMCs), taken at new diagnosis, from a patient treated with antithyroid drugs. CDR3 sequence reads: CASRPRLAGNEQFF. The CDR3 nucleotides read TGTGCCAGCAGACCCCGACTAGCGGGTAATGAGCAGTTCTTC.